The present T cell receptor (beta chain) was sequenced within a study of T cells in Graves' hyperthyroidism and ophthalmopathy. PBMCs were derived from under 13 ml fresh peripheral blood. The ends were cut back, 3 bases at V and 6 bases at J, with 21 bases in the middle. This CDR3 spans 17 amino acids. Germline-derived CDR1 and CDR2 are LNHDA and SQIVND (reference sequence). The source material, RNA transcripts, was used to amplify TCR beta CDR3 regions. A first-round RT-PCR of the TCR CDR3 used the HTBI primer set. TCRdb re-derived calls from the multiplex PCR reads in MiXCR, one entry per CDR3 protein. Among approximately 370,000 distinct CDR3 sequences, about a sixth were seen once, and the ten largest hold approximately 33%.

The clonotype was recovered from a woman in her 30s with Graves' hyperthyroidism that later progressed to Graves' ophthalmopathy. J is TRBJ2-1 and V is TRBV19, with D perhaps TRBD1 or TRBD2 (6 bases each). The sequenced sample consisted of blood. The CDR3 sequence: CASSIVPGAISCNEQFF. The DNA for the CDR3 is TGTGCCAGTAGTATTGTTCCGGGGGCCATTTCTTGCAATGAGCAGTTCTTC.